Listed below are T cell receptor beta chains from one sample, sequenced in a study of tumor and adjacent non-tumor tissue in lung cancer. TCRdb re-called the multiplex PCR reads through MiXCR, storing one row per CDR3 protein. The repertoire has around 71,000 distinct CDR3 sequences, 72% of them found once; the top ten carry roughly a tenth. The sequencing sample was made of lung tumor tissue. The receptors come from a woman in her thirties or forties with non-small cell lung cancer. Both conserved end residues are part of each CDR3. The order of the fields is J gene, D gene, clone size, V gene, CDR3 DNA, CDR3 protein. The D gene is left open where the match is weak. Size is omitted from some rows. Given values are once, few, many or a class for expanded clones.

>TRBJ2-7|NA|medium-sized|TRBV7-9
TGTGCCAGCAGCTTTCGGAGCTACGAGCAGTACTTC
CASSFRSYEQYF
>TRBJ1-1|NA|NA|TRBV7-9
TGTGCCAGCAGCATTGGGGAGACTGAAGCTTTATTT
CASSIGETEALF
>TRBJ2-7|TRBD1|NA|TRBV6-5
TGTGCCAGCAGGGGACAGGCCTGGTACGAACAGTACTTC
CASRGQAWYEQYF
>TRBJ2-7|NA|many|TRBV20-1
TGCAGTGCTAACGGGGACACCTACGAGCAGTACTTC
CSANGDTYEQYF
>TRBJ2-2|TRBD2|NA|TRBV28
TGTGCCAGCCAGACAGCAACCCCACTAGCGGGGGGCCCGGATGTCACCGGGGAGCTGTTTTTT
CASQTATPLAGGPDVTGELFF
>TRBJ2-2|NA|NA|TRBV11-2
TGTGCCAGCAACCCCCAAAATCAGAACACCGGGAAGCTGTTTTTT
CASNPQNQNTGKLFF
>TRBJ2-7|TRBD1|NA|TRBV11-2
TGTGCCAGCAGCTTACCTTCGACAGGGTTGGATTCCTACGAGCAGTACTTC
CASSLPSTGLDSYEQYF
>TRBJ2-7|NA|NA|TRBV30
TGTACCTGGAGTGTACGCAGGGGGGACTCCTACGAGCAGTACTTC
CTWSVRRGDSYEQYF
>TRBJ2-7|TRBD1|NA|TRBV29-1
TGCAGCGTTTTCGACAGGGGGTCTTTTAAGCGGTACTTC
CSVFDRGSFKRYF
>TRBJ2-3|NA|NA|TRBV11-2
TGTGCCAGCAGCTTAGCGTGTAGCGCTAGCACAGATACGTTGTATTTT
CASSLACSASTDTLYF
>TRBJ2-3|NA|NA|TRBV11-2
TGTACCAGCAGCCTGAGCATGGCGCGAGGTAACACAGATACGCAGTATTTT
CTSSLSMARGNTDTQYF
>TRBJ1-2|TRBD1|NA|TRBV12-3/TRBV12-4
TGTGCCAGCAGCCTTGGCTATGGGATGGGACAGCAGCTCTATGGCTACACCTTC
CASSLGYGMGQQLYGYTF
>TRBJ1-2|NA|NA|TRBV29-1
TGCAGTGTTAGGCAGGGCGGCAACACCTTC
CSVRQGGNTF
>TRBJ2-1|NA|NA|TRBV12-3/TRBV12-4
TGTGCCAGCAGTTCCGGGCGTAATAAGCAATTCTTC
CASSSGRNKQFF
>TRBJ1-5|TRBD1|NA|TRBV5-1
TGCGCCAGCAGCTTGGGGCAGGGGGGCAGTCAGCCCCGGCATTTT
CASSLGQGGSQPRHF
>TRBJ2-7|NA|once|TRBV11-2
TGTGCAAGCAGCTTTAATGGGTTCGTCCACGAGCAATACTTC
CASSFNGFVHEQYF